The 2 T cell receptor beta chains presented below share a single source sample, sequenced in a study of control samples from healthy donors and cancer patients. Measured with immunoSEQ multiplex PCR; TCRdb has only the in-frame clones, and not every one. This sample has 130,000 or so clones, with 90% found just once. The sequenced sample was blood. Every receptor here comes from a man aged 35 to 55 in good health.

The V and J genes are TRBV28 and TRBJ2-2; D remains unclear. Germline V lookup: CDR1 MDHEN, CDR2 SYDVKM. The CDR3 runs 14 residues. V gave up 8 bases and J gave up 4 bases, with 14 bases separating them. The CDR3, as DNA: TGTGCCAGCGTTAGGCTGACTGCCACCGGGGAGCTGTTTTTT. Translated: CASVRLTATGELFF.

The V call is TRBV2, the J call TRBJ1-2; 9 bases map to TRBD1. Unmatched junction bases numbered 13, after V lost 4 bases and J lost 4 bases. This CDR3 has 17 amino acids. Per the germline V gene, CDR1 is SNHLY and CDR2 is FYNNEI. The CDR3 DNA sequence: TGTGCCAGCAGTGCGAGCGGGACAGGGCCAATTGCCTATGGCTACACCTTC. Its protein product is CASSASGTGPIAYGYTF.